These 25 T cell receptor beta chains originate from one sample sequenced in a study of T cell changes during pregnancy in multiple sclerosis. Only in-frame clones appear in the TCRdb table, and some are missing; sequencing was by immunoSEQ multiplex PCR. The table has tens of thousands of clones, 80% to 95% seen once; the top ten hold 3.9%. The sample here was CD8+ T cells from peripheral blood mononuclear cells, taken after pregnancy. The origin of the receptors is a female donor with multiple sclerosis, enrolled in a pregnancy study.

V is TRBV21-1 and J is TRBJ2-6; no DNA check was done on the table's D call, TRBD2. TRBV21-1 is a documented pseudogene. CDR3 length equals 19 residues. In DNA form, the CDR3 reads TGTGCCAGCAGCGAGCGCCCCGGGTTAGGCCTCTCTGGGGCCAACGTCCTGACTTTC. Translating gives CASSERPGLGLSGANVLTF.

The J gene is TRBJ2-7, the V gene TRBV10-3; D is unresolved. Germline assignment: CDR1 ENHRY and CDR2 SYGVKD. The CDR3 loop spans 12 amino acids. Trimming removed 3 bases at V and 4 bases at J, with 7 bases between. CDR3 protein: CAISDRLYEQYF. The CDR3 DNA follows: TGTGCCATCAGTGACAGGTTATACGAGCAGTACTTC.

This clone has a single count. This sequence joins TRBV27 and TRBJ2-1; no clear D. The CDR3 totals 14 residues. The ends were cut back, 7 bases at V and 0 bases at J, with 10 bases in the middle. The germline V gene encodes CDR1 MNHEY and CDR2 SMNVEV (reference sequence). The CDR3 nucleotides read TGTGCCAGCAACCCCGGAGACTCCTACAATGAGCAGTTCTTC. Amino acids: CASNPGDSYNEQFF.

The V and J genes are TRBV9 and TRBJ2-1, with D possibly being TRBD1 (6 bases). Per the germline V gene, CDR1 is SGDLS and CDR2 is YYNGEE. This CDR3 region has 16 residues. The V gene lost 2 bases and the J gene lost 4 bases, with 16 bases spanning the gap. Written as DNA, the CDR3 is TGTGCCAGCAGCGTCTCAGGACAGTCTATTTACAATGAGCAGTTCTTC. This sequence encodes CASSVSGQSIYNEQFF.

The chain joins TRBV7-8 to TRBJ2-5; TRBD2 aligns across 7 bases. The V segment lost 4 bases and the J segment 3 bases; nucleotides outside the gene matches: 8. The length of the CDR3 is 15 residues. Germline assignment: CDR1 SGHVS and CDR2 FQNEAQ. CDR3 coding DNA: TGTGCCAGCAGCTCCGGCGGGGGAGTCGAAGAGACCCAGTACTTC. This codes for CASSSGGGVEETQYF.

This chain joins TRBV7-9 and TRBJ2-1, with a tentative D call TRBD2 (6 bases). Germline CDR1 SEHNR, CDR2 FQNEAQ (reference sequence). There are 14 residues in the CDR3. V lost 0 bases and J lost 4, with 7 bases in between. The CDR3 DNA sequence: TGTGCCAGCAGCTTAGCGGGAGGTTACAATGAGCAGTTCTTC. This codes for CASSLAGGYNEQFF.

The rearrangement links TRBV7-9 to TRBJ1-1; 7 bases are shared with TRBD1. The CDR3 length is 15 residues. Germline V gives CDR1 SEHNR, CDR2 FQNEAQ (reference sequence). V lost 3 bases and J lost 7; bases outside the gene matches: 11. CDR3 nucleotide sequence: TGTGCCAGCAGCTTCATCCATCCTCGACAGGGTGAAGCTTTCTTT. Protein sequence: CASSFIHPRQGEAFF.

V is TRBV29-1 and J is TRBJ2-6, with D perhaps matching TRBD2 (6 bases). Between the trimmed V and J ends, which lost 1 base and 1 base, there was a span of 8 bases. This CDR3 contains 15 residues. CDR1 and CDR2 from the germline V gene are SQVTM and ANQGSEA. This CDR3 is CSVEVRGSGANVLTF. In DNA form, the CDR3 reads TGCAGCGTTGAAGTTCGGGGGTCTGGGGCCAACGTCCTGACTTTC.

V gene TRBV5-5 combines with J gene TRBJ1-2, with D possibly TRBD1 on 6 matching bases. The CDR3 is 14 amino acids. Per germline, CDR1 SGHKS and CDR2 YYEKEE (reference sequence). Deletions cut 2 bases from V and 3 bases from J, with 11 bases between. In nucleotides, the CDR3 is TGTGCCAGCAGCTTTGTATCAGGGGACTATGGCTACACCTTC. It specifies CASSFVSGDYGYTF.

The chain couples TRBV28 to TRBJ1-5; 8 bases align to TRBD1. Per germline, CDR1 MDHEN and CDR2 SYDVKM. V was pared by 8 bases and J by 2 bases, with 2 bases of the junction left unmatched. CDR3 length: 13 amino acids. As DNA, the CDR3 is TGTGCCAGCTGGGGACAGGGCAATCAGCCCCAGCATTTT. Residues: CASWGQGNQPQHF.

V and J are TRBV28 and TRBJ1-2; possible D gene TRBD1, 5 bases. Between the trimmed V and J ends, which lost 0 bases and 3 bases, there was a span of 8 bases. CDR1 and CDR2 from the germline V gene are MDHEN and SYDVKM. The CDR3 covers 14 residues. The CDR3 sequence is CASSLWGEDYGYTF. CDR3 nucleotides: TGTGCCAGCAGTTTATGGGGGGAGGACTATGGCTACACCTTC.

The CDR3 loop reads CASSPGQFSYQETQYF. For the CDR3, the DNA is TGTGCCAGCAGCCCCGGACAGTTTTCTTATCAAGAGACCCAGTACTTC. The chain joins TRBV11-2 to TRBJ2-5, with D maybe TRBD1 (6 bases). CDR1 and CDR2 (germline): SGHAT, FQNNGV. The CDR3 consists of 16 residues. Trimming cost V 5 bases and J 2 bases, with 18 bases left between them.

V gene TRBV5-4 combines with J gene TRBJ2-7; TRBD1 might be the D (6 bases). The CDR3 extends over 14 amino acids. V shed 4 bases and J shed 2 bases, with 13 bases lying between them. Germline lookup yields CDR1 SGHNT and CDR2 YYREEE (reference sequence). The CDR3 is CASSGDRRPYEQYF. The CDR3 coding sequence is TGTGCCAGCAGCGGTGACAGGCGCCCCTACGAGCAGTACTTC.

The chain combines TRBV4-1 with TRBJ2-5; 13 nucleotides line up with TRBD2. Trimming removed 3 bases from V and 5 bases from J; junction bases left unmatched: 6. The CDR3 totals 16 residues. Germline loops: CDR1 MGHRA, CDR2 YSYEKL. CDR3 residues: CASSHSLAGGEETQYF. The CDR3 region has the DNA TGCGCCAGCAGCCACTCACTAGCGGGGGGGGAGGAGACCCAGTACTTC.

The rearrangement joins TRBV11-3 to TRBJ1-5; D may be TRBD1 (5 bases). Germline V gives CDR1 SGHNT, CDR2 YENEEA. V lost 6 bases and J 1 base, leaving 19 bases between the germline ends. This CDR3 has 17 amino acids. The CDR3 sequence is CASSLRGGVSSNQPQHF. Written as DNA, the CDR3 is TGTGCCAGCAGTTTACGGGGAGGGGTTTCGAGCAATCAGCCCCAGCATTTT.

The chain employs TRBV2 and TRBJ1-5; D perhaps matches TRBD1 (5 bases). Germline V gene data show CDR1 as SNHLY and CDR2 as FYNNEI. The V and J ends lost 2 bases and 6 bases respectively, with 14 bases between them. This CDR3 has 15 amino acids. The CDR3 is CASSERGPGLQPQHF. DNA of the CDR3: TGTGCCAGCAGTGAAAGGGGCCCGGGCCTTCAGCCCCAGCATTTT.

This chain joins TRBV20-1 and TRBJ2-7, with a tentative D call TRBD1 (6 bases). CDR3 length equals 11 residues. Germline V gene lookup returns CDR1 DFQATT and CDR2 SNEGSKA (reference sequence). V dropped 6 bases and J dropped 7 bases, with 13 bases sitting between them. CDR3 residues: CSAPQGREQYF. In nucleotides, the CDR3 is TGCAGTGCCCCACAGGGTAGAGAGCAGTACTTC.

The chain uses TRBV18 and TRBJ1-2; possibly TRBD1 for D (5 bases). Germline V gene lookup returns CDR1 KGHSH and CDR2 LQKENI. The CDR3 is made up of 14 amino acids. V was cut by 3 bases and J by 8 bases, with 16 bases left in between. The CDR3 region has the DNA TGTGCCAGCTCACCGTCGGGGGGTCCCTACGGCTACACCTTC. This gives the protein CASSPSGGPYGYTF.

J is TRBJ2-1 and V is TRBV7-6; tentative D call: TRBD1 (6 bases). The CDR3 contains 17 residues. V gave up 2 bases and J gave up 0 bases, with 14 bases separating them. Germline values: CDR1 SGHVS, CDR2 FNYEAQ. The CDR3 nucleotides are TGTGCCAGCAGCTTACCACAGGGAGTAAGCTCCTACAATGAGCAGTTCTTC. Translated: CASSLPQGVSSYNEQFF.

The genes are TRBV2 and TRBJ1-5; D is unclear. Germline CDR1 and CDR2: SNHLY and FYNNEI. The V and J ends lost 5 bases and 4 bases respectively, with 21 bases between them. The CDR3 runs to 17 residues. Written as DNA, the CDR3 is TGTGCCAGCAGTCAGGTTCAGGCGTCAAATTCTAATCAGCCCCAGCATTTT. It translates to CASSQVQASNSNQPQHF.

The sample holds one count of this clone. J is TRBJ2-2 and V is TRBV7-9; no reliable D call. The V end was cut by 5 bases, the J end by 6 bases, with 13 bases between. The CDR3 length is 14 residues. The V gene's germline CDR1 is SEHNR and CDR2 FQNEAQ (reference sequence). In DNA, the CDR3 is TGTGCCAGCAGCCCTCCCCTAGGATCCGGGGAGCTGTTTTTT. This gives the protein CASSPPLGSGELFF.

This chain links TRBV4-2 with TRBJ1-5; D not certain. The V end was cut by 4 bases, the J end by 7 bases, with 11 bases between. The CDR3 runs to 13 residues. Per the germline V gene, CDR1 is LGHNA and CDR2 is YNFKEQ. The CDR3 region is CASSLSVSQPQHF. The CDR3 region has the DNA TGTGCCAGCAGCCTGAGTGTCTCGCAGCCCCAGCATTTT.

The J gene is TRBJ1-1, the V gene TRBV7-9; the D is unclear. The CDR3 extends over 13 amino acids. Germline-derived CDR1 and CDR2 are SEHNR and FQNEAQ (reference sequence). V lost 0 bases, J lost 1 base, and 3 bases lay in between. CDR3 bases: TGTGCCAGCAGCTTAGCCCAGAACACTGAAGCTTTCTTT. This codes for CASSLAQNTEAFF.

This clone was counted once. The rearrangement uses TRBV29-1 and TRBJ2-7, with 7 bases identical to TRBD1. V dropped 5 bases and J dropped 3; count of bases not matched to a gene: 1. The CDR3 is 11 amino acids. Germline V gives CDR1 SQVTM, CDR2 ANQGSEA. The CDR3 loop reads CSVRDSYEQYF. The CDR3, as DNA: TGCAGCGTTCGGGACAGCTACGAGCAGTACTTC.

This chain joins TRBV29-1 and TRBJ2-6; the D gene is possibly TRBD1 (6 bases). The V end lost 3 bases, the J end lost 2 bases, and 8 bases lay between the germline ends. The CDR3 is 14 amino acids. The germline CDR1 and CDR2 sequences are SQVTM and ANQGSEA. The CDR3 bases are TGCAGCGTTGAGGCAGGGGCTGGGGCCAACGTCCTGACTTTC. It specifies CSVEAGAGANVLTF.